The clone carrying this T cell receptor (beta chain) occurred a few times. Its antigen is undetermined. TCRdb analysed the 5' RACE reads with MiXCR anew, one entry per CDR3 protein. Of about 580,000 distinct CDR3 sequences in the sample, around a sixth are singletons; the top ten hold around 15%. The CDR3 sequence is 15 residues long. Per germline, CDR1 LGHNA and CDR2 YNFKEQ. Between the trimmed V and J ends, which lost 0 bases and 8 bases, there was a span of 14 bases. The data belong to a study of T cells after yellow fever vaccination. Study-level background: Fractions of limited cellularity were prepared by means of SMART-Seq v4 Ultra Low Input.

Whole-study findings and limits: Boosting was followed by the reappearance of most primary-vaccination clones (about 97% CD4, about 88% CD8).

The sequence derives from a young man who received the YFV17D yellow fever vaccine. The J gene is TRBJ2-4, the V gene TRBV4-2; possible D gene TRBD2, 6 bases. The specimen was PBMCs, collected about 5 days after the first yellow fever vaccination. The CDR3 spells CASSQDWGDKDIQYF. As DNA, the CDR3 is TGTGCCAGCAGCCAAGATTGGGGGGATAAGGACATTCAGTACTTC.